A selection of T cell receptor beta chains follows, all from one sample in a study of shared clonotypes between healthy human individuals. Only in-frame clones appear in the TCRdb table, and some are missing; sequencing was by immunoSEQ multiplex PCR. The repertoire holds 500,000 or so clones, with roughly 95% as singletons. Sequenced input: naive CD4+ T cells sorted from blood. The receptor source for this set is a woman in her 30s in good health. Each CDR3 is given with its conserved first and last residue. The D gene is left open where the match is weak. Not every row has a clone size; where given, it reads once, few, many or a size class.

clone size,D gene,V gene,J gene,CDR3 protein,CDR3 DNA
-,-,TRBV6-1,TRBJ1-5,CASRDQGTQPQHF,TGTGCCAGCAGGGACCAGGGCACTCAGCCCCAGCATTTT
-,-,TRBV15,TRBJ2-7,CATSRDGQPYEQYF,TGTGCCACCAGCAGAGATGGACAGCCCTACGAGCAGTACTTC
once,-,TRBV5-1,TRBJ2-5,CASSLGSVQGETQYF,TGCGCCAGCAGCTTGGGTTCCGTCCAGGGGGAGACCCAGTACTTC
-,-,TRBV18,TRBJ2-2,CASSPQITGTPNTGELFF,TGTGCCAGCTCACCACAGATTACCGGGACACCGAACACCGGGGAGCTGTTTTTT
-,-,TRBV7-2,TRBJ2-2,CASSLYSPGELFF,TGTGCCAGCAGCTTATACTCTCCCGGGGAGCTGTTTTTT
-,TRBD2,TRBV15,TRBJ2-1,CATSAEGLAEQFF,TGTGCCACCAGCGCCGAGGGACTAGCCGAGCAGTTCTTC
-,-,TRBV5-1,TRBJ1-1,CASSLAGGANTEAFF,TGCGCCAGCAGCTTGGCCGGGGGGGCGAACACTGAAGCTTTCTTT
-,-,TRBV7-9,TRBJ2-5,CASSMDARREQYF,TGTGCCAGCAGCATGGACGCCCGGCGAGAGCAGTACTTC
-,TRBD1,TRBV27,TRBJ1-4,CASKGGTGGEKLFF,TGTGCCAGCAAAGGGGGAACAGGGGGAGAAAAACTGTTTTTT
-,-,TRBV19,TRBJ2-1,CASSITGNEQFF,TGTGCCAGTAGTATTACTGGGAATGAGCAGTTCTTC
-,-,TRBV23-1,TRBJ2-6,CVLSGANVLTF,TGCGTACTCTCTGGGGCCAACGTCCTGACTTTC
-,-,TRBV28,TRBJ2-1,CASSLGTEYNEQFF,TGTGCCAGCAGTTTAGGGACGGAGTACAATGAGCAGTTCTTC
-,TRBD1,TRBV28,TRBJ2-7,CASSTPGTGDGEQYF,TGTGCCAGCAGCACCCCAGGGACAGGGGACGGCGAGCAGTACTTC
few,TRBD1,TRBV2,TRBJ1-5,CASSETGKAQPQHF,TGTGCCAGCAGTGAGACAGGGAAGGCCCAGCCCCAGCATTTT
-,TRBD2,TRBV5-1,TRBJ2-1,CASSLELAGQQFF,TGCGCCAGCAGCTTGGAACTAGCGGGACAACAGTTCTTC
-,TRBD1,TRBV5-1,TRBJ1-4,CASSLQGPTEKLFF,TGCGCCAGCAGCTTACAGGGGCCTACTGAAAAACTGTTTTTT
-,TRBD2,TRBV6-5,TRBJ2-7,CASQSGRISGSEQYF,TGTGCCAGCCAGAGCGGGAGGATTTCGGGTAGCGAGCAGTACTTC
-,-,TRBV19,TRBJ1-1,CASQKPAGRSTEAFF,TGTGCCAGTCAAAAGCCCGCAGGCCGTAGCACTGAAGCTTTCTTT
-,TRBD2,TRBV5-1,TRBJ2-2,CASSQGLAGTGELFF,TGCGCCAGCAGCCAAGGACTAGCTGGCACCGGGGAGCTGTTTTTT
-,TRBD2,TRBV19,TRBJ2-7,CASSKNRPGLAGSYEQYF,TGTGCCAGTAGTAAAAATCGGCCGGGACTAGCGGGCTCCTACGAGCAGTACTTC
-,-,TRBV18,TRBJ2-5,CASSLYQETQYF,TGTGCCAGCTCGCTTTACCAAGAGACCCAGTACTTC
once,-,TRBV5-1,TRBJ1-1,CASSSGILTNTEAFF,TGCGCCAGCAGCTCAGGGATTCTCACGAACACTGAAGCTTTCTTT
-,TRBD2,TRBV7-9,TRBJ2-7,CASSLRPTDSLLAGEQYF,TGTGCCAGCAGCTTACGGCCGACCGACAGCCTACTAGCGGGGGAGCAGTACTTC
-,-,TRBV5-8,TRBJ1-2,CASSPNTEPTYGYTF,TGTGCCAGCAGCCCGAACACTGAGCCAACGTATGGCTACACCTTC
-,TRBD1,TRBV7-9,TRBJ1-5,CASSRTGESQPQHF,TGTGCCAGCAGCCGGACAGGGGAATCCCAGCCCCAGCATTTT
-,TRBD1,TRBV5-1,TRBJ1-4,CASSQQGAMEKLFF,TGCGCCAGCAGCCAACAGGGGGCGATGGAAAAACTGTTTTTT
-,-,TRBV5-1,TRBJ2-1,CASSIVAYNEQFF,TGCGCCAGCAGTATAGTAGCCTACAATGAGCAGTTCTTC
-,-,TRBV9,TRBJ2-1,CASSVEQRSSYNEQFF,TGTGCCAGCAGCGTAGAGCAGCGCAGCTCCTACAATGAGCAGTTCTTC
-,-,TRBV6-4,TRBJ1-2,CASRPSAGIVYGYTF,TGTGCCAGCCGCCCCTCGGCAGGGATCGTCTATGGCTACACCTTC
-,TRBD1,TRBV7-6,TRBJ1-1,CASTHGQETTEAFF,TGTGCCAGCACCCACGGACAGGAGACAACTGAAGCTTTCTTT
-,-,TRBV28,TRBJ2-3,CASSGSSADTQYF,TGTGCCAGCAGCGGGAGTAGCGCAGATACGCAGTATTTT
few,-,TRBV30,TRBJ1-1,CAWSMTGAEAFF,TGTGCCTGGAGCATGACGGGAGCTGAAGCTTTCTTT
-,TRBD2,TRBV5-1,TRBJ2-1,CASSPRTSGSWYEQFF,TGCGCCAGCAGCCCTAGGACTAGCGGGAGTTGGTATGAGCAGTTCTTC
once,-,TRBV18,TRBJ2-5,CASSSQTGPEETQYF,TGTGCCAGCTCATCTCAGACAGGCCCTGAAGAGACCCAGTACTTC
-,-,TRBV5-1,TRBJ1-1,CASSLVGRTEAFF,TGCGCCAGCAGCTTGGTCGGGCGGACTGAAGCTTTCTTT
-,-,TRBV30,TRBJ2-7,CAWRRRDGPAEEQYF,TGTGCCTGGCGACGAAGGGACGGCCCCGCGGAGGAGCAGTACTTC
once,-,TRBV5-5,TRBJ2-1,CASSLWGRQSYNEQFF,TGTGCCAGCAGCTTGTGGGGTCGACAATCGTACAATGAGCAGTTCTTC
-,-,TRBV4-2,TRBJ1-5,CASSQSGLGMHF,TGTGCCAGCAGCCAAAGCGGGTTAGGTATGCATTTT
-,TRBD2,TRBV27,TRBJ2-7,CASSLVAGGLGEQYF,TGTGCCAGCAGTTTGGTAGCGGGAGGGTTGGGCGAGCAGTACTTC
-,-,TRBV6-5,TRBJ2-5,CASSRGGAQETQYF,TGTGCCAGCAGTCGCGGGGGCGCCCAAGAGACCCAGTACTTC
-,-,TRBV28,TRBJ2-1,CASRSPLGDNNEQFF,TGTGCCAGCAGATCCCCCCTGGGCGATAACAATGAGCAGTTCTTC
-,-,TRBV19,TRBJ1-5,CASSIVVGEIQPQHF,TGTGCCAGTAGTATAGTCGTGGGGGAGATTCAGCCCCAGCATTTT
once,-,TRBV5-1,TRBJ2-1,CASSLDGAASREQFF,TGCGCCAGCAGCTTGGACGGGGCGGCTAGCAGAGAGCAGTTCTTC
-,TRBD1,TRBV27,TRBJ1-5,CASRTGDQPQHF,TGTGCCAGCAGGACAGGGGATCAGCCCCAGCATTTT
once,-,TRBV28,TRBJ2-7,CASSAPGAGAPSYEQYF,TGTGCCAGCAGTGCCCCGGGGGCGGGAGCCCCCTCCTACGAGCAGTACTTC